Listed here are 6 T cell receptor beta chains from one sample, sequenced in a study of blood T cell repertoires in COVID-19. The data were produced by immunoSEQ multiplex PCR, yet TCRdb's version contains in-frame clones alone and is incomplete. The sample holds about 70,000 clones, roughly 74% seen once. Material for sequencing was peripheral blood. Every receptor here comes from a human donor in a cohort sampled during active COVID-19.

V usage is TRBV20-1 and J usage is TRBJ2-1; the D is unclear. The CDR3 is 11 amino acids. The V and J ends lost 6 bases and 3 bases respectively, with 6 bases between them. Germline CDR1 is DFQATT and CDR2 is SNEGSKA (reference sequence). The CDR3 DNA sequence: TGCAGTGCAACCAGCTACAATGAGCAGTTCTTC. Protein sequence: CSATSYNEQFF.

This clone was detected only a few times. The chain uses TRBV28 and TRBJ1-5; D is perhaps TRBD1 (6 bases). V lost 4 bases to trimming and J lost 5 bases, with 27 bases between them. The CDR3 runs to 19 residues. Germline assignment: CDR1 MDHEN and CDR2 SYDVKM. The CDR3 here is CASSSLFLDRDNRDQPQHF. The CDR3 DNA follows: TGTGCCAGCAGTTCGTTATTTTTAGATCGGGACAACCGAGATCAGCCCCAGCATTTT.

This chain links TRBV9 with TRBJ1-3; the match to TRBD1 covers 7 bases. This CDR3 has 16 residues. The germline V gene encodes CDR1 SGDLS and CDR2 YYNGEE. The V gene end was trimmed by 3 bases and the J gene end by 4 bases; junction bases not matched to a gene: 10. CDR3 nucleotide sequence: TGTGCCAGCAGCGCCCACGGAGGGGGCTCCGGAAACACCATATATTTT. Its translation is CASSAHGGGSGNTIYF.

The chain is built from TRBV27 and TRBJ1-1, with TRBD1 identical over 10 bases. Trimming cost V 5 bases and J 1 base; bases outside gene matches: 4. CDR1 is MNHEY, CDR2 SMNVEV, per germline (reference sequence). This CDR3 is 15 amino acids long. CDR3 sequence: CASSGRDRGNTEAFF. The CDR3, as DNA: TGTGCCAGCAGTGGCCGGGACAGGGGGAACACTGAAGCTTTCTTT.

The chain recombines TRBV30 with TRBJ1-4; 10 bases match TRBD1. Trimming removed 2 bases from V and 3 bases from J; junction bases left unmatched: 6. Germline V gene data show CDR1 as GTSNPN and CDR2 as SVGIG (reference sequence). The CDR3 consists of 16 residues. In nucleotides, the CDR3 is TGTGCCTGGAGTCGGACAGGGGGGGTATCTAATGAAAAACTGTTTTTT. Protein: CAWSRTGGVSNEKLFF.

This chain links TRBV6-5 with TRBJ1-1, with 9 bases lining up with TRBD1. The germline CDR1 and CDR2 sequences are MNHEY and SVGAGI. V shed 9 bases, J shed 5 bases, and the junction held 13 bases outside the gene matches. The CDR3 extends over 15 amino acids. In nucleotides, the CDR3 is TGTGCCAGTTGGGTTACCGGGACAGGGCGAACTGAAGCTTTCTTT. This translates into CASWVTGTGRTEAFF.